This TCR beta chain appears in the sequencing data of a study of shared clonotypes between healthy human individuals. The study's findings and limits: Sequencing depth was a factor that was expected to affect clonotype sharing among donors.

Regarding this clone: The antigen is undetermined.

Study donors comprised healthy, HIV-negative adults devoid of recent acute infection or vaccination. The donors, all of them Caucasian adults, lived in Nashville, Tennessee. On sorted subsets, replicate PCRs used about 180 ng DNA, or roughly 30,000 T cell genomes. TCRdb's copy holds only in-frame clones and misses some; the assay was immunoSEQ multiplex PCR. The table has more than 400,000 clones, 90% to 96% seen once. V was clipped by 0 bases and J by 0 bases, with 12 bases between them. The germline V gene has CDR1 SGDLS and CDR2 YYNGEE. The CDR3 length is 17 residues. The TCR originated in a woman in her twenties or thirties in good health. The chain employs TRBV9 and TRBJ2-2; unclear D gene. Material for sequencing was naive CD4+ T cells sorted from blood. Subset reported: CD45RA+ positively selected. The CDR3 loop reads CASSVAFGYANTGELFF. In nucleotides, the CDR3 is TGTGCCAGCAGCGTAGCTTTCGGGTACGCGAACACCGGGGAGCTGTTTTTT. Full variable domain (missing parts from reference TRBV9 and TRBJ2-2): DSGVTQTPKHLITATGQRVTLRCSPRSGDLSVYWYQQSLDQGLQFLIQYYNGEERAKGNILERFSAQQFPDLHSELNLSSLELGDSALYFCASSVAFGYANTGELFFGEGSRLTVL.